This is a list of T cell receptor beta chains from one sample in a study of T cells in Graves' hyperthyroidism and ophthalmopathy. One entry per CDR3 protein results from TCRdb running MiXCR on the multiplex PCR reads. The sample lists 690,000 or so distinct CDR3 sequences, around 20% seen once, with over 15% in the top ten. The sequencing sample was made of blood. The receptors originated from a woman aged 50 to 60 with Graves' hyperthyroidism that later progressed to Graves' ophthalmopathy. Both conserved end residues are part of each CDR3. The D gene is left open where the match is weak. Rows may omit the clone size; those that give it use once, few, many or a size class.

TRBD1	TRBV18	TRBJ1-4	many	CASSPGQPNEKLFF	TGTGCCAGCTCACCGGGACAGCCTAATGAAAAACTGTTTTTT
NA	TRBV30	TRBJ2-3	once	CAWSVLSLSTDTQYF	TGTGCCTGGAGTGTACTTTCCCTTAGCACAGATACGCAGTATTTT
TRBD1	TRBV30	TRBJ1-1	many	CAHSGTGYTEAFF	TGTGCCCACTCCGGGACAGGGTACACTGAAGCTTTCTTT
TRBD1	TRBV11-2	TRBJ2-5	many	CASSLDDGQAQETQYF	TGTGCCAGCAGCTTAGATGATGGACAGGCCCAAGAGACCCAGTACTTC
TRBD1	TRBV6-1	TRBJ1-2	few	CASRGDRGYGYTF	TGTGCCAGCAGGGGCGACAGGGGATATGGCTACACCTTC
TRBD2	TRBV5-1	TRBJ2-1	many	CASSPGLAGSGEQFF	TGCGCCAGCAGCCCGGGACTAGCGGGGTCAGGAGAGCAGTTCTTC
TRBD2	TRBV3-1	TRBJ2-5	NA	CASSPGLAGEGKTQYF	TGTGCCAGCAGCCCCGGACTAGCGGGGGAGGGGAAGACCCAGTACTTC
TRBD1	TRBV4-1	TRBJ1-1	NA	CASSQTGTVNTEAFF	TGCGCCAGCAGCCAAACCGGGACAGTTAACACTGAAGCTTTCTTT
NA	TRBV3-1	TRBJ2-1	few	CASSQDFAAENEQFF	TGTGCCAGCAGCCAAGATTTTGCGGCGGAGAATGAGCAGTTCTTC
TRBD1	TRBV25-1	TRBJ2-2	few	CASSDRGRTGELFF	TGTGCCAGCAGTGACAGGGGGCGGACCGGGGAGCTGTTTTTT
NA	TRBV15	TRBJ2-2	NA	CATSRVEGANTGELFF	TGTGCCACCAGCAGAGTGGAAGGAGCGAACACCGGGGAGCTGTTTTTT
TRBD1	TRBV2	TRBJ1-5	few	CASRDRTGWDQPQHF	TGTGCCAGCAGGGACCGGACAGGGTGGGATCAGCCCCAGCATTTT
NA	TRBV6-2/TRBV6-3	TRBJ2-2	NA	CASSYADYTNTGELFF	TGTGCCAGCAGTTACGCGGACTACACGAACACCGGGGAGCTGTTTTTT
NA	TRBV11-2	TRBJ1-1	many	CASSHRRGEDTEAFF	TGTGCCAGCAGCCACCGGAGAGGGGAGGACACTGAAGCTTTCTTT
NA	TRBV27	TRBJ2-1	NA	CASRSATQEQFF	TGTGCCAGCAGGTCTGCGACTCAAGAGCAGTTCTTC
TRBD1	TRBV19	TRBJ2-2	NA	CASSNSGTGGRAGELFF	TGTGCCAGTAGTAACTCCGGGACAGGGGGCCGCGCCGGGGAGCTGTTTTTT
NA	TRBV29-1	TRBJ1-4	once	CSVGTVSGEKLFF	TGCAGCGTTGGTACAGTAAGCGGTGAAAAACTGTTTTTT
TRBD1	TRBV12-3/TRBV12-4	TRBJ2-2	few	CASSFGRTGVWTGELFF	TGTGCCAGCAGTTTTGGGCGGACAGGGGTATGGACCGGGGAGCTGTTTTTT
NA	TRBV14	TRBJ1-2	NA	CASSQVHPGTYTF	TGTGCCAGCAGCCAAGTCCATCCAGGTACCTACACCTTC
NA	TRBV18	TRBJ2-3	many	CASSPRTQPSTDTQYF	TGTGCCAGCTCACCCCGGACTCAGCCTAGCACAGATACGCAGTATTTT
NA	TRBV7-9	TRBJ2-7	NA	CASSRRAPSYEQYF	TGTGCCAGCAGTCGACGGGCCCCGTCCTACGAGCAGTACTTC
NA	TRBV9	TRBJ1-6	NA	CASSVADIYGSNSPLHF	TGTGCCAGCAGCGTAGCTGACATCTACGGGTCGAATTCACCCCTCCACTTT
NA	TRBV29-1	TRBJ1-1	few	CSVDSINTEAFF	TGCAGCGTTGACAGCATAAACACTGAAGCTTTCTTT
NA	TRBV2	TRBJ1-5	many	CASSGEDQPQHF	TGTGCCAGCAGTGGGGAAGACCAGCCCCAGCATTTT
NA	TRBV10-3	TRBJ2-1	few	CAISESGGYNEQFF	TGTGCCATCAGTGAGTCTGGAGGATACAATGAGCAGTTCTTC
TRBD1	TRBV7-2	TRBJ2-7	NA	CASSRRDRGLVAYEQYF	TGTGCCAGCAGTCGCCGGGACAGGGGCTTGGTAGCCTACGAGCAGTACTTC
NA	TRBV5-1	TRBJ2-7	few	CASSGGGLYEQYF	TGCGCCAGCAGTGGGGGGGGCCTCTACGAGCAGTACTTC
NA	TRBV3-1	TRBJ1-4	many	CASSQARDHNEKLFF	TGTGCCAGCAGCCAAGCTAGGGACCATAATGAAAAACTGTTTTTT
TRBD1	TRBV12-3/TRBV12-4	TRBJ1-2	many	CASSYRDRPNYGYTF	TGTGCCAGCAGTTACCGGGACAGGCCCAACTATGGCTACACCTTC
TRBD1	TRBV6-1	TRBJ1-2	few	CATQPQGGYTF	TGTGCCACCCAACCACAGGGGGGCTACACCTTC
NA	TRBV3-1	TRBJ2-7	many	CASSQDPGGWEQYF	TGTGCCAGCAGCCAAGATCCCGGAGGGTGGGAGCAGTACTTC
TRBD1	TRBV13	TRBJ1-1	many	CASSDGTALVNTEAFF	TGTGCCAGCAGCGACGGGACAGCCCTTGTGAACACTGAAGCTTTCTTT
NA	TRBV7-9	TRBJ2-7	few	CASSLEAVFTYEQYF	TGTGCCAGCAGCTTGGAGGCGGTTTTCACCTACGAGCAGTACTTC
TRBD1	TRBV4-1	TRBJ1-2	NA	CASSRLSSGTGFDGYTF	TGCGCCAGCAGCCGCCTTTCCTCCGGGACAGGCTTCGATGGCTACACCTTC
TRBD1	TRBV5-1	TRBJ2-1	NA	CASSWDRAGNEQFF	TGCGCCAGCAGCTGGGACAGGGCGGGAAATGAGCAGTTCTTC
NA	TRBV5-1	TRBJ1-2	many	CASKTETSYGYTF	TGCGCCAGTAAGACAGAGACTAGCTATGGCTACACCTTC
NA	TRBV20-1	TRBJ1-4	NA	CSARESALATNEKLFF	TGCAGTGCTAGAGAGTCAGCGCTTGCAACTAATGAAAAACTGTTTTTT
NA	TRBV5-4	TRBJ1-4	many	CASSSKDGEKLFF	TGTGCCAGCAGCTCGAAGGACGGCGAAAAACTGTTTTTT
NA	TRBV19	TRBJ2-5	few	CASSIAGETQYF	TGTGCCAGTAGTATCGCAGGAGAGACCCAGTACTTC
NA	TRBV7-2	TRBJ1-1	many	CASSFTGYTEAFF	TGTGCCAGCAGTTTCACAGGGTACACTGAAGCTTTCTTT
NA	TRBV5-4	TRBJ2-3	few	CASSLSNRGLTDTQYF	TGTGCCAGCAGCTTGTCTAACCGGGGACTCACAGATACGCAGTATTTT
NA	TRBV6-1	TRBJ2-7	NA	CAIGTFYEQYF	TGTGCCATCGGAACTTTCTACGAGCAGTACTTC
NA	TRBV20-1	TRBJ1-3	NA	CSANRDNSGNTIYF	TGCAGTGCTAACCGGGACAACTCTGGAAACACCATATATTTT
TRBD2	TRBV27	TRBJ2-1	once	CASSSPRRGGINGQFF	TGTGCCAGCAGTTCACCCCGGCGGGGGGGCATCAATGGGCAGTTCTTC
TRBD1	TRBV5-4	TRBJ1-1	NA	CASRHGQGALTEAFF	TGTGCCAGCAGACACGGACAGGGGGCCCTCACTGAAGCTTTCTTT
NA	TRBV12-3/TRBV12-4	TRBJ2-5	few	CASSLCARGLGTQYF	TGTGCCAGCAGTTTGTGTGCTAGAGGGCTAGGGACCCAGTACTTC
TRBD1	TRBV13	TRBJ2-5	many	CASSLSLRTGQETQYF	TGTGCCAGCAGCTTAAGTCTCCGGACAGGCCAAGAGACCCAGTACTTC
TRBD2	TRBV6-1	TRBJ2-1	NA	CASRGLVGMSSYNEQFF	TGTGCCAGCAGGGGACTAGTAGGGATGAGCTCCTACAATGAGCAGTTCTTC
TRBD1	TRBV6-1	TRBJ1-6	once	CASSTRRDRSNSPLHF	TGTGCCAGCAGTACACGCCGGGACAGGAGCAATTCACCCCTCCACTTT
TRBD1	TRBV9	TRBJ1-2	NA	CASSAPGQGANGYTF	TGTGCCAGCAGCGCTCCGGGACAGGGGGCGAATGGCTACACCTTC